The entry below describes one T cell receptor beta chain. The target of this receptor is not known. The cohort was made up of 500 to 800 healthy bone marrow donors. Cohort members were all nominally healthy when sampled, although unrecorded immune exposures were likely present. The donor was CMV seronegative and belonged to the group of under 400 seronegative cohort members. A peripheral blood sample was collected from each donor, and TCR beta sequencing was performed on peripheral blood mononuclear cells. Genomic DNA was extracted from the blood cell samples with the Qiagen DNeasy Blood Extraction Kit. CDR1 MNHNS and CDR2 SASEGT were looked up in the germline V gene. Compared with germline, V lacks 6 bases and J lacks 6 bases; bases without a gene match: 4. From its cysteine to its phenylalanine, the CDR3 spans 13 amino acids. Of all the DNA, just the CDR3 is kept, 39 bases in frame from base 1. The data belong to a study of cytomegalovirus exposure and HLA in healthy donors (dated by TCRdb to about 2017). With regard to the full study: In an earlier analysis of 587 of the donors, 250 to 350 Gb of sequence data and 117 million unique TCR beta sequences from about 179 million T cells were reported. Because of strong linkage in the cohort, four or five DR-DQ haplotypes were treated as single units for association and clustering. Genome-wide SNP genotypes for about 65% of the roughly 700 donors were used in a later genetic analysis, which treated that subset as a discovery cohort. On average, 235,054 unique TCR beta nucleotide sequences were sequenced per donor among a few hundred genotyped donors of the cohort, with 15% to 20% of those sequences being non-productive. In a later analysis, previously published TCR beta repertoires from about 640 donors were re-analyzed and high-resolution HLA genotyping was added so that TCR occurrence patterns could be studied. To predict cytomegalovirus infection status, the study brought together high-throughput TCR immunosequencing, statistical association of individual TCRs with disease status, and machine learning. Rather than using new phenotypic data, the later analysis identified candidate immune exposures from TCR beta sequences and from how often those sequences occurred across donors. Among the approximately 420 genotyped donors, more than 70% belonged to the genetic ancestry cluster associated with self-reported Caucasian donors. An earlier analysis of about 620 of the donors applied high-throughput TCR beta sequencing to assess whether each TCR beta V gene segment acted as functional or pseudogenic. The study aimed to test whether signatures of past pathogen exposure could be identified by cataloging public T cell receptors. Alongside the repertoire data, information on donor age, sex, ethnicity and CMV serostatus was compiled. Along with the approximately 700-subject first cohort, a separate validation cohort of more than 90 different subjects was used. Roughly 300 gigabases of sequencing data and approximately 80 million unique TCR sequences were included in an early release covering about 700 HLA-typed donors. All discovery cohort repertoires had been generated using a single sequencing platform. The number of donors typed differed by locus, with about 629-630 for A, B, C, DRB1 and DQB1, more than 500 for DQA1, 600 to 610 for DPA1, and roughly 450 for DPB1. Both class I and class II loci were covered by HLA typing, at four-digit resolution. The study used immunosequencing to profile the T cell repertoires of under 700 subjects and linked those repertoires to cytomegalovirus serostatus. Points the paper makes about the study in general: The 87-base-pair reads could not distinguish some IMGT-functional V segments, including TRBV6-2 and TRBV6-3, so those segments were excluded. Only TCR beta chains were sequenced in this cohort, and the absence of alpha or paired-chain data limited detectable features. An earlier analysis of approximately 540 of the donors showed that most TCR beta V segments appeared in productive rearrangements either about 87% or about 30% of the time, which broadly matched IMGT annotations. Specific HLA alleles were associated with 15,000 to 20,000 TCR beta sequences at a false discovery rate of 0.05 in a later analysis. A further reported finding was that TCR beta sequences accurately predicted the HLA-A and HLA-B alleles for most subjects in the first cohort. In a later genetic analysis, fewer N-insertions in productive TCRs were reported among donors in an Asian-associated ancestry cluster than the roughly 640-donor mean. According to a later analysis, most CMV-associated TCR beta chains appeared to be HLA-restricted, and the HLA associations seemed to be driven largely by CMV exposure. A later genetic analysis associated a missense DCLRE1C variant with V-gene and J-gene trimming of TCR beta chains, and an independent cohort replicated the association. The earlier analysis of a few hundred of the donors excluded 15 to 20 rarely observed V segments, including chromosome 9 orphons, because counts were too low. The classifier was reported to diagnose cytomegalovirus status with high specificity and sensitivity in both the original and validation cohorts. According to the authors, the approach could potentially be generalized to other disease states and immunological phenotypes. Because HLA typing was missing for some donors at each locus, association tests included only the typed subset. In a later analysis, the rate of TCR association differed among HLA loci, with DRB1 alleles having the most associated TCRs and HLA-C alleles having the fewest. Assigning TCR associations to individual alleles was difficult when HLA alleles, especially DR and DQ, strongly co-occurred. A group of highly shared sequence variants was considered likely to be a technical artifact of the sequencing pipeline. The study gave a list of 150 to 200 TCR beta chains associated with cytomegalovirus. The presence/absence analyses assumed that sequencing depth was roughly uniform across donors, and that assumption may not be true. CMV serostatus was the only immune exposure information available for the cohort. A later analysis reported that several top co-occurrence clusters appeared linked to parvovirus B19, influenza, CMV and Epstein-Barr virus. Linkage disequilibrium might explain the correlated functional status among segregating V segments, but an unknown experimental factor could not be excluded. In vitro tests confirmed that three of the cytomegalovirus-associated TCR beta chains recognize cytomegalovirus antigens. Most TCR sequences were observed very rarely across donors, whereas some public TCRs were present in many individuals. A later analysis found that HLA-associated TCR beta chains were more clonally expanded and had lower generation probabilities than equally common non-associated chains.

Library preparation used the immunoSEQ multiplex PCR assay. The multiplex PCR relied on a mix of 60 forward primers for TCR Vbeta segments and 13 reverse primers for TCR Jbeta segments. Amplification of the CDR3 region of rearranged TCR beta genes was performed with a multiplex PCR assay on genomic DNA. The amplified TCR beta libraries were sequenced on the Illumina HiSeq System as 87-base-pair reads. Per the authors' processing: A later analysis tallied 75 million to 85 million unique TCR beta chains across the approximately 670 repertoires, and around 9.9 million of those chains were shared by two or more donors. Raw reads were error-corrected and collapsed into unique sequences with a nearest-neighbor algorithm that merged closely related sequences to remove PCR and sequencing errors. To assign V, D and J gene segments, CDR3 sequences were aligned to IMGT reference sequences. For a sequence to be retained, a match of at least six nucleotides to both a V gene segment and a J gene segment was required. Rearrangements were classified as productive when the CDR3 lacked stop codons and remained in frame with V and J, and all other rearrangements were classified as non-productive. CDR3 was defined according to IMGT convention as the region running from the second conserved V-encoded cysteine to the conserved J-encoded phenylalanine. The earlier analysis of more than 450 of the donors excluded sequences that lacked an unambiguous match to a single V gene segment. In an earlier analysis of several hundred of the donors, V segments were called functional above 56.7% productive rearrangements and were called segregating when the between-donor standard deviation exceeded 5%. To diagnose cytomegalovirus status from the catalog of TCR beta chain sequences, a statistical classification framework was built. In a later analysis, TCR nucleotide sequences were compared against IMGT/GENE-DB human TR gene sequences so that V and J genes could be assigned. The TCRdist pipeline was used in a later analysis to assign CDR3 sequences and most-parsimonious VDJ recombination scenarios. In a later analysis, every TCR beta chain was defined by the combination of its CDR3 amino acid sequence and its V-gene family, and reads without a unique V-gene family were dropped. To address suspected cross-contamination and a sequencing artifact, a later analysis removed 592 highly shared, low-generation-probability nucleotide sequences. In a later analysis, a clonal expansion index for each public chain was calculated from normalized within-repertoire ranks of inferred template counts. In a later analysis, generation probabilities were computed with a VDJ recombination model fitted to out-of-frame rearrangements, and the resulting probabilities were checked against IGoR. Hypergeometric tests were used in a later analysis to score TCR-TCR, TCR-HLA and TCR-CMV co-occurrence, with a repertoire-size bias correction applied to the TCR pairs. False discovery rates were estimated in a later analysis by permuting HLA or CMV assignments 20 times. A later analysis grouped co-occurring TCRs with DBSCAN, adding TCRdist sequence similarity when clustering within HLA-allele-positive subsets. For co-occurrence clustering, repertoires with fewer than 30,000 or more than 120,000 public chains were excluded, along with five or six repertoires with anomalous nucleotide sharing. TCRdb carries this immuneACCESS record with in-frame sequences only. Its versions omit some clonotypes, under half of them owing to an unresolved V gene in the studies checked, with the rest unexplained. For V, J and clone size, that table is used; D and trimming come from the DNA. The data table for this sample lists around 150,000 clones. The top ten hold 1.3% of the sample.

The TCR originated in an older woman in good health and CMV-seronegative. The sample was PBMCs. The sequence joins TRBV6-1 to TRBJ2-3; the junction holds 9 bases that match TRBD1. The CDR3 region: CASRGTGTDTQYF. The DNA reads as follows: TGTGCCAGCAGGGGGACAGGGACGGATACGCAGTATTTT.